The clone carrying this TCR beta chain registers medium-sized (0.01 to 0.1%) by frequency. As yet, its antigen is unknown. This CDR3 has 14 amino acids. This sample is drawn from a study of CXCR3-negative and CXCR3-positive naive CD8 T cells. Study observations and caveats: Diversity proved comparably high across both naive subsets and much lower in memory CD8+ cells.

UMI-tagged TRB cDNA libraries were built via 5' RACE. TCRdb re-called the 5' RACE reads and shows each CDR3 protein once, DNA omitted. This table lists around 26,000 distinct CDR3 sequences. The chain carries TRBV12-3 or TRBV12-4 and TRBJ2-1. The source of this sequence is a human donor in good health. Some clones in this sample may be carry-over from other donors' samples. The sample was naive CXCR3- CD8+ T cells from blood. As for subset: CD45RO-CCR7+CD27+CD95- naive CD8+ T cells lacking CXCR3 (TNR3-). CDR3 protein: CASSFRGSYNEQFF.